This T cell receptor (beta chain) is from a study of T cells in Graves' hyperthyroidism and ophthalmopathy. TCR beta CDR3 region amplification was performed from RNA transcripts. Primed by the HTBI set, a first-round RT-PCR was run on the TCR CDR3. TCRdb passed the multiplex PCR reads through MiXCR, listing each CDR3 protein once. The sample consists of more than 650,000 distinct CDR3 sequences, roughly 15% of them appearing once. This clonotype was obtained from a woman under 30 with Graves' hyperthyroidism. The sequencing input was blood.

The CDR3 loop reads CASSQGRGTQETQYF. CDR3 nucleotide sequence: TGCGCCAGCAGCCAAGGTCGAGGGACTCAAGAGACCCAGTACTTC. The chain joins TRBV4-1 to TRBJ2-5; D is possibly TRBD2 (6 bases). V shed 1 base and J shed 2 bases, with 11 bases lying between them. Germline V lookup: CDR1 MGHRA, CDR2 YSYEKL. CDR3 length: 15 amino acids.